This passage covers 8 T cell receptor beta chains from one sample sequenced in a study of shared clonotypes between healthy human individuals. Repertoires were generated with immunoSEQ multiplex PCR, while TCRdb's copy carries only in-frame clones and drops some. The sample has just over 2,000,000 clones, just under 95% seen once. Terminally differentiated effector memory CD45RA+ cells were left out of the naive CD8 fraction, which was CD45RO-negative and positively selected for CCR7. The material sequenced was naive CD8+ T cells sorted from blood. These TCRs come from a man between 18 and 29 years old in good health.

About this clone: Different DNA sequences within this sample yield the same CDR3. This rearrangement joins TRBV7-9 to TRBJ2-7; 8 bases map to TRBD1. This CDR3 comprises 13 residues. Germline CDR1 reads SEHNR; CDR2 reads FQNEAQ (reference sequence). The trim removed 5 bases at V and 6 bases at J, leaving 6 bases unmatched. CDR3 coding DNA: TGTGCCAGCAGCCCCCAGGGGGCTGGCGAGCAGTACTTC. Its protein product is CASSPQGAGEQYF.

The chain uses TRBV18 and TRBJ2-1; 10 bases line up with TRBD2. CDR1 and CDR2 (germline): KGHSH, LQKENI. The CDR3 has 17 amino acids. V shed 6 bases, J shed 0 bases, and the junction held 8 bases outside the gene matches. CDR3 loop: CASSSSGSGLSYNEQFF. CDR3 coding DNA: TGTGCCAGCTCTTCTAGCGGGAGCGGTCTCTCCTACAATGAGCAGTTCTTC.

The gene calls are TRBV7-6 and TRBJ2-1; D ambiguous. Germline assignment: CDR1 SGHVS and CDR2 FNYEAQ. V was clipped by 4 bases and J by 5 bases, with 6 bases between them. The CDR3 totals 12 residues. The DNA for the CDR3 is TGTGCCAGCAGCTGGAATGACAATGAGCAGTTCTTC. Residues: CASSWNDNEQFF.

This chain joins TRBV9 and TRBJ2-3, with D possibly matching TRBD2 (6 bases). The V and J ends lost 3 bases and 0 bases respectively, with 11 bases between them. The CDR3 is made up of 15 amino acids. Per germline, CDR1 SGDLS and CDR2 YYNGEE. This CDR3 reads CASSAVAESTDTQYF. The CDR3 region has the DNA TGTGCCAGCAGCGCGGTAGCGGAGAGCACAGATACGCAGTATTTT.

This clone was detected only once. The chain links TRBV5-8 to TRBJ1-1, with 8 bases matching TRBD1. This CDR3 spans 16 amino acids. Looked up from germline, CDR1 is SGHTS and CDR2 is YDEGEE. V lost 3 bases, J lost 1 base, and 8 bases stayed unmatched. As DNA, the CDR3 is TGTGCCAGCAGCTCGAGGCCCGGGACAGGGAACACTGAAGCTTTCTTT. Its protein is CASSSRPGTGNTEAFF.

The CDR3: CASSQGETQYF. The CDR3 DNA follows: TGTGCCAGCAGCCAGGGGGAGACCCAGTACTTC. The rearrangement joins TRBV7-9 to TRBJ2-5, with D possibly TRBD1 on 6 matching bases. The CDR3 is made up of 11 amino acids. V was cut by 5 bases and J by 5 bases, with 6 bases left in between. Looked up from germline, CDR1 is SEHNR and CDR2 is FQNEAQ (reference sequence).

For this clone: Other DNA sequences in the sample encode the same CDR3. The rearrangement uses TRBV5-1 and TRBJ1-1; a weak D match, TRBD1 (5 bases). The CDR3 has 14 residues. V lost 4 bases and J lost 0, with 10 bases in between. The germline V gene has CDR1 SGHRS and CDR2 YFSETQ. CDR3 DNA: TGCGCCAGCAGCAGCGACAGACTGAACACTGAAGCTTTCTTT. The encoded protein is CASSSDRLNTEAFF.

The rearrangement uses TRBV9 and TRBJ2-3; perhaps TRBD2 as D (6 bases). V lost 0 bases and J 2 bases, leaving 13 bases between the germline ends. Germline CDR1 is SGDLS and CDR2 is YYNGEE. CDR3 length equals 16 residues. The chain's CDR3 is CASSVGLAENTDTQYF. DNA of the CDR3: TGTGCCAGCAGCGTAGGTTTAGCGGAAAACACAGATACGCAGTATTTT. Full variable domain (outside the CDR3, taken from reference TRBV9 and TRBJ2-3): DSGVTQTPKHLITATGQRVTLRCSPRSGDLSVYWYQQSLDQGLQFLIQYYNGEERAKGNILERFSAQQFPDLHSELNLSSLELGDSALYFCASSVGLAENTDTQYFGPGTRLTVL.